This T cell receptor beta chain stems from a study of beta chain features in type 1 diabetes. Overall study context: Across every sample, over 100 million sorted cells were examined in total.

Germline V gene sequence: CDR1 DFQATT, CDR2 SNEGSKA (reference sequence). V gave up 4 bases and J gave up 5 bases, with 3 bases separating them. The CDR3 is 10 residues long. General study results and limits: Patients with type 1 diabetes showed fewer VDJ junction insertions and more deletions.

Isolated RNA was reverse transcribed in full, so expressed TCRB transcripts were sequenced. The method was immunoSEQ multiplex PCR; TCRdb's version includes in-frame clones alone and lacks a portion of them. In the table there are about 900,000 clones, roughly 16% of which are singletons. Worth noting for this clone: The antigen is not known. Other DNA sequences in this sample translate to the same CDR3.

The chain has TRBV20-1 and TRBJ2-1; D is unclear. Specimen: naive CD4+ T cells from blood. The TCR sequence derives from a woman aged 18-29 years in good health. CDR3 sequence: CSAKNNEQFF. The CDR3 region has the DNA TGCAGTGCTAAAAACAATGAGCAGTTCTTC.